A selection of T cell receptor beta chains follows, all from one sample in a study of blood T cells in healthy people across ages. One entry per CDR3 protein results from TCRdb running MiXCR on the 5' RACE reads. The repertoire holds over 550,000 distinct CDR3 sequences, with about 30% as singletons. Sequencing was done on a sample of blood. These receptors originate from a woman of 80 years or more in good health. CDR3s include the opening cysteine and the closing phenylalanine or tryptophan. The order of the fields is V gene, clone size, J gene, CDR3 protein. Size is stated for part of the rows, as once, few or many counts, or as a class when the clone is expanded.

TRBV6-5,NA,TRBJ1-4,CASSSSSGQVYQVLFF
TRBV11-2,NA,TRBJ2-3,CASSLMVQGVMTDTQYF
TRBV6-5,NA,TRBJ2-5,CASSRRASEGEQYF
TRBV3-1,few,TRBJ1-1,CASSQQTAGGIEAFF
TRBV5-6,NA,TRBJ2-7,CASRTAGTGISEQYF
TRBV14,few,TRBJ1-1,CASSHVNGPLITEAFF
TRBV7-9,many,TRBJ2-3,CASSFNSGGTDTQYF
TRBV9,many,TRBJ2-3,CASSEPSTGITDTQYF
TRBV6-5,NA,TRBJ2-4,CASSSGGLREQYF
TRBV21-1,many,TRBJ2-5,CASSKEMAETQYF
TRBV5-1,NA,TRBJ2-3,CASSPASGRAGTDTQYF
TRBV4-1,many,TRBJ1-2,CASSQEETGGGYGYTF
TRBV6-1,few,TRBJ1-2,CAGSMAGGDYGYTF
TRBV25-1,NA,TRBJ2-1,CASSEYGNEQFF
TRBV5-1,NA,TRBJ2-3,CASSSHRSQYTDTQYF
TRBV27,NA,TRBJ2-1,CAIHGGRERYNEQFF
TRBV29-1,once,TRBJ2-1,CSALLGGGLQFF
TRBV7-2,many,TRBJ1-2,CASSSFGWGYTF
TRBV29-1,NA,TRBJ2-1,CSVFQGAWYHEQFF
TRBV5-1,many,TRBJ2-2,CASSLDRAGELFF
TRBV7-2,many,TRBJ2-7,CASSRDYQSSYEQYF
TRBV5-1,many,TRBJ2-7,CASSLDPDRVYEQYF
TRBV7-6,many,TRBJ2-1,CASSFSLRAGGYNEQFF
TRBV12-3/TRBV12-4,many,TRBJ2-5,CASSLGSRETQYF
TRBV28,many,TRBJ2-7,CASSSDSSYEQYF
TRBV6-1,NA,TRBJ2-7,CASSSDGEGEQYF
TRBV6-5,few,TRBJ1-1,CASRRRWQQEAFF
TRBV7-8,many,TRBJ2-3,CASSLGDITDTQYF
TRBV20-1,NA,TRBJ2-2,CSAVAPGLAASGERFF
TRBV6-5,many,TRBJ1-2,CACRPRDGNYGYTF
TRBV10-3,many,TRBJ1-2,CAISEAANYGYTF
TRBV5-1,many,TRBJ2-3,CASSLVGGEADTQYF
TRBV20-1,many,TRBJ2-3,CSARDLEATDTQYF
TRBV20-1,many,TRBJ2-5,CSARGGREQYF
TRBV15,few,TRBJ1-5,CATSRGGAGINQPQHF
TRBV7-3,NA,TRBJ2-1,CARSSDPSGVQFF
TRBV20-1,NA,TRBJ2-5,CSARAMGLAQETQYF
TRBV7-3,NA,TRBJ2-5,CASSATRGRGGLYF
TRBV5-5,many,TRBJ1-6,CASSRSWTGGVNNSPLHF
TRBV20-1,few,TRBJ2-5,CSATARGVGEQYF
TRBV27,NA,TRBJ1-1,CASSLLGFNTEAFF
TRBV6-2/TRBV6-3,many,TRBJ2-1,CASSYSRTSGYNEQFF
TRBV14,many,TRBJ2-5,CASSQESYPQETQYF
TRBV7-9,NA,TRBJ2-3,CASSVFRGRSTDTQYF
TRBV6-5,many,TRBJ1-1,CASSYSGGYTEAFF
TRBV20-1,NA,TRBJ2-6,CSAPGAGADVLTF
TRBV2,many,TRBJ2-5,CASSESGGSQETQYF
TRBV7-2,many,TRBJ2-3,CASSRGRGRGTDTQYF
TRBV28,many,TRBJ2-1,CASSDGGARNEQFF
TRBV5-1,NA,NA,CASSVASGGGGEQYF
TRBV2,many,TRBJ2-1,CASSARDEQFF
TRBV4-1,many,TRBJ2-7,CASSQDRQGFFGEQYF
TRBV29-1,many,TRBJ1-1,CSVDQGAQAFF
TRBV20-1,NA,TRBJ2-7,CSAGDPKGRHYEQYF
TRBV5-1,many,TRBJ2-3,CASSARTDTQYF